This TCR beta chain appears in the sequencing data of a study of shared clonotypes between healthy human individuals. V was pared by 3 bases and J by 3 bases, with 12 bases between. The germline V gene has CDR1 KGHSH and CDR2 LQKENI. CDR3 length equals 15 residues. Assay: immunoSEQ multiplex PCR; the TCRdb copy retains only in-frame clones and omits some. The table lists 98,000 or so clones, about 70% of them singletons. The material sequenced was memory CD8+ T cells sorted from blood. The subset is: CD45RO+ cells pooled with CCR7-negative TemRA cells. The receptor was derived from a young woman in good health. V and J are TRBV18 and TRBJ1-5, with D possibly TRBD1 on 5 matching bases. The DNA of the CDR3 is TGTGCCAGCTCACCCGGGGGGTTTATCAATCAGCCCCAGCATTTT. It is translated as CASSPGGFINQPQHF.